This T cell receptor beta chain was obtained from a study of regulatory T cells in long-lasting Graves disease. Study-level information: Graves' disease counted as persistent after over 5 years of antithyroid drugs with positive TSH receptor antibodies.

Time point given: persistent/refractory GD, antithyroid drugs over 5 years with positive TRAb. From RNA extracted from PBMCs, the TCR library was made. American Thyroid Association guidelines defined how Graves' disease was diagnosed. CDR3 regions were amplified by Arm-PCR using iRepertoire HTBI primers to build TCR beta libraries. Original handling: Samples revealed approximately 60 TRBV and over twelve TRBJ segments. Each CDR3 protein gets one entry after TCRdb re-called the multiplex PCR reads with MiXCR. TCRdb, rather than the study authors, made the V and J calls. The sample has nearly 350,000 distinct CDR3 sequences, around 19% seen once. The sequence was collected from a female donor with Graves disease. The input for sequencing was peripheral blood mononuclear cells (PBMCs), taken when the disease was refractory, from a patient treated with antithyroid drugs.

The CDR3 spells CSARVAGIFNSPLHF. CDR3 sequence (DNA): TGCAGTGCTAGGGTCGCGGGGATCTTTAATTCACCCCTCCACTTT. The chain carries TRBV20-1 and TRBJ1-6, with D hard to call. The length of the CDR3 is 15 residues. With 3 bases removed from V and 6 bases from J, the gap between germline ends came to 15 bases. Germline V gene lookup returns CDR1 DFQATT and CDR2 SNEGSKA (reference sequence).